A single sample is the source of the 26 T cell receptor beta chains below, sequenced in a study of CD8+ T cells in alopecia areata. cDNA prepared by RNA extraction and subsequent reverse transcription served as the template for sequencing. Generated by immunoSEQ multiplex PCR, the TCRdb table keeps only in-frame clones and is missing some. This sample has approximately 280,000 clones, each found more than once. It was with CD4, CD8alpha, NKG2D, NKG2ACE and other markers that pooled cutaneous lymph node cells were sorted. Material for sequencing was CD4+ T cells sorted from a lymph node. Source of these receptors: a C3H/HeJ mouse with alopecia areata. Strain haplotype at MHC: H2-k.

This clone turned up a few times. Here the gene names and germline are mouse. The read ends 4 residues early relative to the CDR3; the germline J gene fills the gap. The chain carries TRBV5 and TRBJ2-5, with a tentative D call TRBD1 (6 bases). This CDR3 region has 16 residues. Germline CDR1 and CDR2: LGHNA and YNLKQL (reference sequence). Trimming stripped 0 bases from V and 3 bases from J, with 13 bases between. The covered CDR3 bases are TGTGCCAGCAGCCAAGAAGCCGGGACATCTCAAGAC. It codes for CASSQEAGTSQD. The full CDR3 reads CASSQEAGTSQDTQYF.

This clone was seen a few times. Gene and germline names: mouse. The read terminates 4 residues ahead of where the CDR3 ends, so the germline J gene completes it. The rearrangement joins TRBV13-1 to TRBJ1-2; 11 bases map to TRBD1. Germline CDR1 reads NSHNY; CDR2 reads SYGAGN. V lost 5 bases, J lost 2 bases, and 5 bases stayed unmatched. This CDR3 region has 15 residues. The CDR3 DNA, read in part, is TGTGCCAGCAGAACCGGGACAGGGGGGAACTCC. It yields the protein CASRTGTGGNS. In full, the CDR3 is CASRTGTGGNSDYTF.

As to this clone: The germline and genes are mouse ones. The read terminates 4 residues ahead of where the CDR3 ends, so the germline J gene completes it. The J gene is TRBJ2-7, the V gene TRBV2; 11 nucleotides line up with TRBD2. V shed 1 base and J 3 bases; nucleotides not matched to a gene: 2. This CDR3 has 15 residues. Germline CDR1 and CDR2: LGHNA and YSYQKL. The part of the CDR3 DNA that was read is TGTGCCAGCAGCCAAGCCGGGACTGGGGGCTAT. Amino acids: CASSQAGTGGY. The whole CDR3 sequence reads CASSQAGTGGYEQYF.

This clone was seen only a few times. The genes and germline here are from mouse. The read terminates 4 residues ahead of where the CDR3 ends, so the germline J gene completes it. This chain links TRBV1 with TRBJ2-1; TRBD1 aligns across 9 bases. This CDR3 contains 13 residues. Germline CDR1 and CDR2: NSQYPW and LRSPGD (reference sequence). The CDR3 bases that were read are TGCACCTGCAGTGAAGGGACAGGGCCT. It is translated as CTCSEGTGP. The whole CDR3 region reads CTCSEGTGPEQFF. The entire variable domain, with the rest obtained from reference TRBV1 and TRBJ2-1, is as follows: VTLLEQNPRWRLVPRGQAVNLRCILKNSQYPWMSWYQQDLQKQLQWLFTLRSPGDKEVKSLPGADYLATRVTDTELRLQVANMSQGRTLYCTCSEGTGPEQFFGPGTRLTVL.

This clone was seen more than once but under ten times. The listed genes are named as in mouse. The read terminates 4 residues ahead of where the CDR3 ends, so the germline J gene completes it. Distinct nucleotide sequences in the sample also encode this CDR3. The V and J genes are TRBV5 and TRBJ1-1; the D is unclear. V gave up 4 bases and J gave up 0 bases, with 9 bases separating them. CDR1 is LGHNA, CDR2 YNLKQL, per germline (reference sequence). The CDR3 runs 14 residues. The CDR3 DNA, read in part, is TGTGCCAGCAGCCCCGACAATGCAAACACA. Its protein product is CASSPDNANT. The entire CDR3 reads CASSPDNANTEVFF.

Note on this clone: Each gene name is a mouse one. Sequencing ends 4 residues short of the CDR3 end; the germline J gene provides the rest. The rearrangement uses TRBV13-3 and TRBJ1-2; 7 bases fit TRBD1. The germline V gene has CDR1 NNHDY and CDR2 SYVADS. The CDR3 has 14 residues. V was clipped by 2 bases and J by 4 bases; unmatched bases: 5. CDR3 bases read: TGTGCCAGCAGTGAAGACAGGGCCGGCTCC. Translating gives CASSEDRAGS. The whole CDR3 reads CASSEDRAGSDYTF.

This clone was seen many times. Mouse gene names and germline throughout. The CDR3 end falls 4 residues outside the read, so it is completed with the germline J gene. This same CDR3 is encoded by further DNA sequences in the sample. The V gene is TRBV13-3, the J gene TRBJ2-3, with 8 positions matching TRBD2. Germline loops: CDR1 NNHDY, CDR2 SYVADS. CDR3 length: 12 residues. The junction had 1 base not matched to a gene; V was cut back by 7 bases and J by 3 bases. CDR3 sequence: CASLGGAETLYF. Partial CDR3 DNA: TGTGCCAGCCTGGGGGGCGCAGAA.

This clone was detected a few times. Gene names refer to mouse genes. The CDR3 end falls 4 residues outside the read, so it is completed with the germline J gene. The rearrangement joins TRBV13-3 to TRBJ2-1; TRBD2 is a possible D gene (5 bases). Germline values: CDR1 NNHDY, CDR2 SYVADS. V gave up 6 bases and J gave up 3 bases, with 10 bases separating them. This CDR3 region has 13 residues. The CDR3 reads CASTRLLYAEQFF. The sequenced part of the CDR3 DNA is TGTGCCAGCACCAGACTGCTCTATGCT.

For this clone: Gene names and germline match the mouse. With the read ending 4 residues before the CDR3 end, the germline J gene is used to fill in that end. The chain combines TRBV5 with TRBJ2-2; perhaps TRBD2 as D (6 bases). This CDR3 has 18 residues. V was cut by 0 bases and J by 0 bases, with 14 bases left in between. Germline values: CDR1 LGHNA, CDR2 YNLKQL (reference sequence). CDR3 bases read: TGTGCCAGCAGCCAAGATTACGGGGGGAGGGCAAACACCGGG. Translating it yields CASSQDYGGRANTG. Given in full, the CDR3 is CASSQDYGGRANTGQLYF.

This clone was detected many times. Gene and germline names: mouse. The read is 4 residues too short to cover the CDR3 end, so that end is filled in from the germline J gene. V gene TRBV17 combines with J gene TRBJ1-2; D is perhaps TRBD1 (5 bases). The CDR3 has 13 amino acids. Germline CDR1 is MNHDT and CDR2 is YYDKIL. The V and J ends lost 6 bases and 0 bases respectively, with 8 bases between them. CDR3 sequence reads: CASSHRTNSDYTF. The sequenced part of the CDR3 DNA is TGTGCTAGCAGCCACAGGACAAACTCC.

As for this clone: The gene names given are mouse names. The CDR3 goes on 4 residues after the read ends, and that part is filled in from the germline J gene. This chain uses TRBV13-1 with TRBJ2-3, with D maybe TRBD1 (5 bases). Germline-derived CDR1 and CDR2 are NSHNY and SYGAGN. The CDR3 covers 15 residues. V lost 0 bases and J 4 bases, leaving 12 bases between the germline ends. Partial CDR3 DNA: TGTGCCAGCAGTGATGCACGCCAGGGCCCAGAA. Protein product: CASSDARQGPE. The CDR3 as a whole reads CASSDARQGPETLYF.

Turning to this clone: Genes and germline are mouse. The read ends 4 residues before the CDR3 terminus; that terminus is restored from the germline J gene. This specimen includes other DNA sequences encoding the same CDR3. This chain links TRBV13-1 with TRBJ1-2, with TRBD1 identical over 8 bases. CDR3 length equals 14 residues. J gave up 1 base and V 2 bases, and 1 base lay outside the gene matches. CDR1 and CDR2 (germline): NSHNY, SYGAGN. This chain's CDR3 is CASSDTGGNSDYTF. The sequenced part of the CDR3 DNA is TGTGCCAGCAGTGACACAGGGGGAAACTCC.

Points on this clone: Gene names and germline refer to mouse. The read stops 4 residues short of the end of the CDR3; the missing end is completed from the germline J gene. In the same sample, other DNA sequences code for this CDR3. The chain employs TRBV5 and TRBJ2-2, with TRBD1 matching over 7 bases. In germline, CDR1 is LGHNA, CDR2 YNLKQL (reference sequence). The CDR3 is made up of 15 amino acids. V gave up 4 bases and J gave up 1 base; unmatched junction bases: 3. Partial CDR3 DNA: TGTGCCAGCAGCCCCAGACAGGGAAACACCGGG. Protein sequence: CASSPRQGNTG. The entire CDR3 protein is CASSPRQGNTGQLYF.

Only a few counts were recorded for this clone. The listed genes are named as in mouse. With the read ending 4 residues before the CDR3 end, the germline J gene is used to fill in that end. The sample has other DNA sequences that encode this CDR3 too. V and J are TRBV5 and TRBJ2-7, with 8 bases identical to TRBD2. The CDR3 has 15 residues. Losses at the gene ends were 0 bases for V and 2 bases for J; bases not matched to a gene: 3. The germline gives CDR1 LGHNA, CDR2 YNLKQL (reference sequence). Incomplete CDR3 DNA: TGTGCCAGCAGCCAAGAAGGGGGGGCGCCCTAT. Amino acids: CASSQEGGAPY. The whole CDR3 protein reads CASSQEGGAPYEQYF.

On this clone: This sequence may be a read error, since a much larger clone differs from it by one base. The genes and germline here are from mouse. The read is 4 residues too short to cover the CDR3 end, so that end is filled in from the germline J gene. Distinct nucleotide sequences in the sample also encode this CDR3. J is TRBJ2-1 and V is TRBV19; TRBD2 agrees at 10 bases. CDR1 and CDR2 from the germline V gene are FNHDT and SITEND (reference sequence). With 5 bases clipped from V and 6 bases from J, the junction kept 2 bases outside the gene matches. The CDR3 covers 13 residues. The part of the CDR3 DNA that was read is TGTGCCAGCAGAGACTGGGGGGCTGCT. It codes for CASRDWGAA. In full, the CDR3 reads CASRDWGAAEQFF.

With regard to this clone: Genes and germline come from the mouse. The read is 4 residues too short to cover the CDR3 end, so that end is filled in from the germline J gene. The sample has other DNA sequences that encode this CDR3 too. V usage is TRBV2 and J usage is TRBJ2-5; 7 nucleotides line up with TRBD2. CDR1 LGHNA and CDR2 YSYQKL come from the germline V gene. After removal of 1 base from V and 2 bases from J, the junction contained 0 bases not matched to a gene. This CDR3 spans 14 amino acids. The CDR3 DNA, read in part, is TGTGCCAGCAGCCAAGTGGGGGGCCAAGAC. It encodes CASSQVGGQD. The whole CDR3 protein is CASSQVGGQDTQYF.

A few counts support this clone. Gene names are the mouse ones. The observed sequence ends 4 residues before the CDR3 terminus, with the missing tail filled in from the germline J gene. The genes are TRBV5 and TRBJ1-1, with 9 positions matching TRBD1. J lost 3 bases, V lost 0 bases, and 5 bases had no gene match. CDR1 LGHNA and CDR2 YNLKQL come from the germline V gene (reference sequence). The CDR3 length is 16 residues. CDR3 bases read: TGTGCCAGCAGCCAAGAGGGGGGACAGGGTTACACA. Residues: CASSQEGGQGYT. The CDR3 as a whole reads CASSQEGGQGYTEVFF.

The sample holds a few counts of this clone. Gene names follow the mouse nomenclature. The read ends 4 residues shy of where the CDR3 ends; the end is completed using the germline J gene. The genes are TRBV19 and TRBJ1-1, with D possibly being TRBD1 (6 bases). The CDR3 covers 13 residues. CDR1 is FNHDT and CDR2 is SITEND in the germline V gene (reference sequence). Deletions cut 2 bases from V and 3 bases from J, with 8 bases between. CDR3 DNA, as far as it was read: TGTGCCAGCAGTATGGGACAATACACA. This sequence encodes CASSMGQYT. The full CDR3 sequence reads CASSMGQYTEVFF.

About this clone itself: Gene names and germline match the mouse. The read halts 4 residues ahead of the CDR3 end, with the missing end drawn from the germline J gene. The identical CDR3 is also encoded by other nucleotide sequences in the sample. The V and J genes are TRBV19 and TRBJ1-2; 10 nucleotides match TRBD1. The CDR3 consists of 13 residues. Trimming at V came to 5 bases and at J to 4 bases, leaving 2 bases not matched to a gene. Germline V CDR1 and CDR2: FNHDT, SITEND (reference sequence). The covered CDR3 bases are TGTGCCAGCAGGGACAGGGGGGGCTCC. It specifies CASRDRGGS. The full CDR3 protein is CASRDRGGSDYTF.

Concerning this clone itself: Gene names are mouse gene names. Read data end 4 residues before the CDR3 end; the end is taken from the germline J gene. The chain carries TRBV13-1 and TRBJ2-3; 13 bases agree with TRBD2. CDR3 length equals 15 residues. Germline V lookup: CDR1 NSHNY, CDR2 SYGAGN. Trimming removed 5 bases from V and 3 bases from J; junction bases left unmatched: 3. Partial CDR3 DNA: TGTGCCAGCAGAGGACTGGGGGGGCCGGCAGAA. This translates into CASRGLGGPAE. The CDR3, in full, reads CASRGLGGPAETLYF.

This clone was picked up a small number of times. Gene labels here are mouse ones. The read stops 4 residues short of the end of the CDR3; the missing end is completed from the germline J gene. The sample holds other DNA sequences that translate to the same CDR3. This chain joins TRBV5 and TRBJ2-5; 8 bases line up with TRBD1. This CDR3 is built from 13 residues. Per the germline V gene, CDR1 is LGHNA and CDR2 is YNLKQL (reference sequence). The covered CDR3 bases are TGTGCCAGCAGCCTGACAGGGGTTGAC. This codes for CASSLTGVD. The full CDR3 protein reads CASSLTGVDTQYF.

Turning to this clone: Gene and germline names: mouse. Read data end 4 residues before the CDR3 end; the end is taken from the germline J gene. This chain links TRBV14 with TRBJ1-2, with a possible D match to TRBD1 (5 bases). Trimming pared 1 base from V and 3 bases from J, leaving 10 bases between. The CDR3 contains 14 residues. Germline values: CDR1 SGHDT, CDR2 FRDEAV. The CDR3 spells CASSFGREDSDYTF. Incomplete CDR3 DNA: TGTGCCAGCAGTTTCGGCAGGGAGGACTCC. Drawing the rest from reference TRBV14 and TRBJ1-2, the complete variable domain is EAGVTQSPRYAVLQEGQAVSFWCDPISGHDTLYWYQQPRDQGPQLLVYFRDEAVIDNSQLPSDRFSAVRPKGTNSTLKIQSAKQGDTATYLCASSFGREDSDYTFGSGTRLLVI.

A few counts support this clone. Gene names and germline match the mouse. The read finishes 4 residues shy of the CDR3 end, and the germline J gene is used to complete it. This sequence joins TRBV13-1 and TRBJ2-4; 10 nucleotides match TRBD2. There are 14 residues in the CDR3. Germline V gene data show CDR1 as NSHNY and CDR2 as SYGAGN. CDR3 bases read: TGTGCCAGCAGTGATACTGGGGGGGTGAAC. It yields the protein CASSDTGGVN. The entire CDR3 protein reads CASSDTGGVNTLYF.

This clone turned up a few times. The listed genes are named as in mouse. The CDR3 end is not reached by the read, which stops 4 residues before it; the germline J gene fills it in. The chain combines TRBV13-1 with TRBJ2-7; TRBD2 matches 8 bases. J gave up 0 bases and V 0 bases, and 2 bases lay outside the gene matches. The CDR3 consists of 15 residues. Germline V lookup: CDR1 NSHNY, CDR2 SYGAGN. The covered CDR3 bases are TGTGCCAGCAGTGATGGACTGGGGCCCTCCTAT. Amino acid sequence: CASSDGLGPSY. The entire CDR3 protein is CASSDGLGPSYEQYF.

This clone was counted a few times. Mouse germline and gene names are used. Read sequence stops 4 residues before the CDR3 end, and the germline J gene provides the missing end. The chain is built from TRBV1 and TRBJ2-1; a weak D match, TRBD1 (7 bases). From germline, CDR1 is NSQYPW and CDR2 LRSPGD (reference sequence). This CDR3 region has 15 residues. Trimming cost V 0 bases and J 5 bases, with 11 bases left between them. CDR3 DNA (partial): TGCACCTGCAGTGCAGATATCAGGGGGGATGCT. Translating it yields CTCSADIRGDA. The CDR3, in full, reads CTCSADIRGDAEQFF. The whole variable domain, remainder taken from reference TRBV1 and TRBJ2-1, is VTLLEQNPRWRLVPRGQAVNLRCILKNSQYPWMSWYQQDLQKQLQWLFTLRSPGDKEVKSLPGADYLATRVTDTELRLQVANMSQGRTLYCTCSADIRGDAEQFFGPGTRLTVL.

This clone was seen repeatedly, ten times or more. Germline and genes: mouse. The sequence runs out 4 residues before the end of the CDR3; the remainder is reconstructed from the germline J gene. In the same sample, other DNA sequences code for this CDR3. The V gene is TRBV19, the J gene TRBJ1-2; D uncertain. V lost 3 bases to trimming and J lost 0 bases, with 6 bases between them. Germline CDR1 is FNHDT and CDR2 is SITEND (reference sequence). The CDR3 has 13 residues. The CDR3 reads CASSTQANSDYTF. Partial CDR3 DNA: TGTGCCAGCAGTACGCAGGCAAACTCC. Complete variable domain (other parts from reference TRBV19 and TRBJ1-2): GGIITQTPKFLIGQEGQKLTLKCQQNFNHDTMYWYRQDSGKGLRLIYYSITENDLQKGDLSEGYDASREKKSSFSLTVTSAQKNEMAVFLCASSTQANSDYTFGSGTRLLVI.